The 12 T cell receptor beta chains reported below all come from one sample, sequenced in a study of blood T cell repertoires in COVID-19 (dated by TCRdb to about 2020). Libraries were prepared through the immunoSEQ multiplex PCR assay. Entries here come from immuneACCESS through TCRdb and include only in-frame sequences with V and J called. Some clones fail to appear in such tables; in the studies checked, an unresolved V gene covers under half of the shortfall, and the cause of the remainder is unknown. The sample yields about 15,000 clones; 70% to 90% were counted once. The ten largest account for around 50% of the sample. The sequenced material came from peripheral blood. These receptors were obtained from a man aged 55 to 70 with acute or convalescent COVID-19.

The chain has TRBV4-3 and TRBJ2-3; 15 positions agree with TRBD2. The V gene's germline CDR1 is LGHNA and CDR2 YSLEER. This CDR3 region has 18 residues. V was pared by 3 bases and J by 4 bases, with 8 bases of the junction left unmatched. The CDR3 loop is CASSQASGTSGRPDTQYF. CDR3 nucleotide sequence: TGCGCCAGCAGCCAGGCCTCCGGGACTAGCGGGAGGCCAGATACGCAGTATTTT.

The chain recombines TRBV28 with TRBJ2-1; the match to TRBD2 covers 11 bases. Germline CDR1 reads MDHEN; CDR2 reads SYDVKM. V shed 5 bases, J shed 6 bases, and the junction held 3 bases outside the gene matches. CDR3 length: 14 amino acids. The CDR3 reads CASSPGTSGNEQFF. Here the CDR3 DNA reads TGTGCCAGCAGTCCCGGGACTAGCGGCAATGAGCAGTTCTTC.

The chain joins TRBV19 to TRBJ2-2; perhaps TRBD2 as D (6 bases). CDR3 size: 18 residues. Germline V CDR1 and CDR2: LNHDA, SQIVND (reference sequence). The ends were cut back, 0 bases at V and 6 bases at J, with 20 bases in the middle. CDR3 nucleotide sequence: TGTGCCAGTAGTATAGATCGGGCGGGGACTTCAATAGCCGGGGAGCTGTTTTTT. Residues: CASSIDRAGTSIAGELFF.

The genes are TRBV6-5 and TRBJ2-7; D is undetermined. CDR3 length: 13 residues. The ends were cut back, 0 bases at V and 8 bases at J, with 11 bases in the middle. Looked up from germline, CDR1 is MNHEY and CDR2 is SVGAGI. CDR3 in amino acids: CASSYSKLSKQYF. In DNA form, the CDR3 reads TGTGCCAGCAGTTACTCGAAACTTTCAAAGCAGTACTTC.

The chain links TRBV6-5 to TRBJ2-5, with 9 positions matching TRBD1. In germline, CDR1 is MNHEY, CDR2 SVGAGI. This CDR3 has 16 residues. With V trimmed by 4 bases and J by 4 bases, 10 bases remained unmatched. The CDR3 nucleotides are TGTGCCAGCAGTTCCTATTCTACAGGGGGCACAGAGACCCAGTACTTC. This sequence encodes CASSSYSTGGTETQYF.

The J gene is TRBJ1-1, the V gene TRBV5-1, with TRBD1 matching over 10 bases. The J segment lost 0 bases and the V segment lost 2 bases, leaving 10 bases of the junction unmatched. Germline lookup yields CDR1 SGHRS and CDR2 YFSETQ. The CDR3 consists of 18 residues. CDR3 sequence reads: CASSFGRTGGMVNTEAFF. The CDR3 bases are TGCGCCAGCAGCTTCGGACGGACAGGGGGAATGGTGAACACTGAAGCTTTCTTT.

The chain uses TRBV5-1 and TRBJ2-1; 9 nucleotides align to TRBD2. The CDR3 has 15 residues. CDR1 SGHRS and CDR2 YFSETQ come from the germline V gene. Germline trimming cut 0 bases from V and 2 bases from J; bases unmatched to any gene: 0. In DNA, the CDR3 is TGCGCCAGCAGCTTGGGCGGGGGGGCCTACAATGAGCAGTTCTTC. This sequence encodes CASSLGGGAYNEQFF.

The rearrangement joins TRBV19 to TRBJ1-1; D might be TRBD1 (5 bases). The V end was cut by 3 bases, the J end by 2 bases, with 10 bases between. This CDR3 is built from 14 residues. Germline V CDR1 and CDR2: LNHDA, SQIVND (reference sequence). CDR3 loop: CASSISTANTEAFF. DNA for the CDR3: TGTGCCAGTAGTATCTCGACAGCTAACACTGAAGCTTTCTTT.

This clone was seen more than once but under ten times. CDR3: CASSTDRDNEKLFF. The CDR3 DNA reads TGTGCCAGCAGTACCGACAGAGATAATGAAAAACTGTTTTTT. The rearrangement joins TRBV6-5 to TRBJ1-4, with TRBD1 as a possible D gene (5 bases). The ends were cut back, 5 bases at V and 4 bases at J, with 11 bases in the middle. From germline, CDR1 is MNHEY and CDR2 SVGAGI. The CDR3 is 14 amino acids.

The CDR3 sequence: CASKSTGPDSNQPQHF. The CDR3 coding sequence is TGTGCCAGCAAGTCTACAGGACCCGATAGCAATCAGCCCCAGCATTTT. The rearrangement links TRBV2 to TRBJ1-5, with D possibly matching TRBD1 (5 bases). Germline V gives CDR1 SNHLY, CDR2 FYNNEI. The CDR3 extends over 16 amino acids. V lost 7 bases and J lost 0, with 16 bases in between.

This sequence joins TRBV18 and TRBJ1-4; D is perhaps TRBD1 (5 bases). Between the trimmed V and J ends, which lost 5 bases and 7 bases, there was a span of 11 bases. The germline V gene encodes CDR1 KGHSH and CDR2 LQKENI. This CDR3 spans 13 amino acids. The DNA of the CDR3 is TGTGCCAGCTCAACAGGACCGCGTGAAAAACTGTTTTTT. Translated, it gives CASSTGPREKLFF.

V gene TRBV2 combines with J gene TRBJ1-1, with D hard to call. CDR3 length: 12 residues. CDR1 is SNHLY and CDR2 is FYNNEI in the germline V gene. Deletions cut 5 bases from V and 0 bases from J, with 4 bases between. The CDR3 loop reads CASSLMNTEAFF. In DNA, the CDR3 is TGTGCCAGCAGTCTTATGAACACTGAAGCTTTCTTT.